These T cell receptor beta chains were read from a single sample in a study of T-cell memory formation after mild COVID-19. TCRdb reprocessed the 5' RACE reads with MiXCR, giving one entry per CDR3 protein. Seen here are some 120,000 distinct CDR3 sequences, about 6% observed once, and the top ten hold about 2.2%. Material for sequencing was PBMCs or a T cell subset sorted from them (not recorded which). These receptor sequences come from an adult woman who had mild COVID-19 (a few samples of this study predate the infection). Cell type and time point are not known. CDR3s include the opening cysteine and the closing phenylalanine or tryptophan. A D gene is named only where the DNA matches it firmly. Clone size is shown for a subset of rows, as once, few, many or a class of expanded clone.

j_gene | d_gene | len | v_gene | abundance | CDR3aa | CDR3nt
TRBJ2-7 | NA | 14 | TRBV29-1 | few | CSVVGGRGSYEQYF | TGCAGCGTTGTAGGTGGGAGAGGCTCCTACGAGCAGTACTTC
TRBJ2-2 | TRBD2 | 15 | TRBV6-5 | few | CASRPDGRETGELFF | TGTGCCAGCAGGCCTGACGGGAGGGAAACCGGGGAGCTGTTTTTT
TRBJ1-1 | NA | 16 | TRBV5-1 | many | CASSLLVLGPNTEAFF | TGCGCCAGCAGCTTATTAGTTCTCGGCCCGAACACTGAAGCTTTCTTT
TRBJ2-5 | NA | 15 | TRBV5-1 | many | CASSLLGGPGETQYF | TGCGCCAGCAGCTTGTTGGGGGGGCCCGGAGAGACCCAGTACTTC
TRBJ1-5 | NA | 15 | TRBV2 | NA | CASSAPTGGNQPQHF | TGTGCCAGCAGTGCGCCGACGGGGGGTAATCAGCCCCAGCATTTT
TRBJ2-1 | TRBD1 | 16 | TRBV7-2 | many | CASSPLGQGATGEQFF | TGTGCCAGCAGCCCACTAGGACAGGGGGCAACTGGTGAGCAGTTCTTC
TRBJ2-7 | NA | 12 | TRBV20-1 | many | CSARGGGSEQYF | TGCAGTGCAAGAGGAGGAGGTTCCGAGCAGTACTTC
TRBJ2-3 | NA | 18 | TRBV6-5 | NA | CASSYSPGATSSTDTQYF | TGTGCCAGCAGTTACTCCCCCGGCGCTACATCTAGCACAGATACGCAGTATTTT
TRBJ1-1 | NA | 16 | TRBV18 | few | CASSRNLGTPNTEAFF | TGTGCCAGCTCCCGAAATCTGGGAACACCGAACACTGAAGCTTTCTTT
TRBJ2-1 | NA | 11 | TRBV12-5 | few | CASGDYNEQFF | TGTGCTAGTGGGGACTACAATGAGCAGTTCTTC
TRBJ2-7 | NA | 14 | TRBV30 | NA | CAWSVLPTIYEQYF | TGTGCCTGGAGTGTCCTACCCACCATATACGAGCAGTACTTC
TRBJ1-2 | NA | 14 | TRBV12-3/TRBV12-4 | many | CASSWDQFSLGYTF | TGTGCCAGCAGCTGGGACCAATTTAGCCTAGGCTACACCTTC
TRBJ2-7 | NA | 13 | TRBV2 | few | CASCDRQIYEQYF | TGTGCCAGCTGTGATCGGCAGATCTACGAGCAGTACTTC
TRBJ1-2 | TRBD1 | 12 | TRBV20-1 | NA | CSAKTGGYGYTF | TGCAGTGCTAAGACAGGGGGCTATGGCTACACCTTC
TRBJ2-5 | NA | 15 | TRBV5-1 | many | CASSLTGLPQETQYF | TGCGCCAGCAGCTTAACGGGACTCCCACAAGAGACCCAGTACTTC
TRBJ2-1 | NA | 12 | TRBV29-1 | few | CSVKMPYNEQFF | TGCAGCGTTAAAATGCCGTACAATGAGCAGTTCTTC
TRBJ2-1 | NA | 14 | TRBV24-1 | NA | CATSDLYRSGEQFF | TGTGCCACCAGTGATTTGTACAGGTCCGGTGAGCAGTTCTTC
TRBJ2-3 | TRBD2 | 18 | TRBV5-1 | many | CASSSEASGGVGTDTQYF | TGCGCCAGCAGCTCGGAGGCTAGCGGGGGGGTTGGAACAGATACGCAGTATTTT
TRBJ2-7 | TRBD2 | 16 | TRBV3-1 | many | CASSRPLAGASYEQYF | TGTGCCAGCAGCCGGCCCCTAGCGGGGGCTTCCTACGAGCAGTACTTC
TRBJ2-7 | NA | 15 | TRBV6-6 | few | CASSPPGGFSYEQYF | TGTGCCAGCAGTCCTCCCGGGGGTTTCTCCTACGAGCAGTACTTC
TRBJ1-1 | NA | 14 | TRBV3-1 | NA | CASSLTEGLTEAFF | TGTGCCAGCAGCCTAACAGAGGGATTGACTGAAGCTTTCTTT
TRBJ2-3 | NA | 16 | TRBV5-5 | NA | CASSLRWGQNTDTQYF | TGTGCCAGCAGCCTACGTTGGGGGCAGAACACAGATACGCAGTATTTT
TRBJ2-2 | NA | 13 | TRBV11-3 | few | CASSLTFVGELFF | TGTGCCAGCAGCTTGACCTTCGTCGGGGAGCTGTTTTTT
TRBJ2-7 | NA | 13 | TRBV5-1 | many | CASSLGTLEGQYF | TGCGCCAGCAGCTTGGGGACTCTCGAGGGGCAGTACTTC
TRBJ1-2 | NA | 14 | TRBV7-9 | many | CASSSRATRIGYTF | TGTGCCAGCAGCTCCCGGGCCACCCGTATAGGCTACACCTTC